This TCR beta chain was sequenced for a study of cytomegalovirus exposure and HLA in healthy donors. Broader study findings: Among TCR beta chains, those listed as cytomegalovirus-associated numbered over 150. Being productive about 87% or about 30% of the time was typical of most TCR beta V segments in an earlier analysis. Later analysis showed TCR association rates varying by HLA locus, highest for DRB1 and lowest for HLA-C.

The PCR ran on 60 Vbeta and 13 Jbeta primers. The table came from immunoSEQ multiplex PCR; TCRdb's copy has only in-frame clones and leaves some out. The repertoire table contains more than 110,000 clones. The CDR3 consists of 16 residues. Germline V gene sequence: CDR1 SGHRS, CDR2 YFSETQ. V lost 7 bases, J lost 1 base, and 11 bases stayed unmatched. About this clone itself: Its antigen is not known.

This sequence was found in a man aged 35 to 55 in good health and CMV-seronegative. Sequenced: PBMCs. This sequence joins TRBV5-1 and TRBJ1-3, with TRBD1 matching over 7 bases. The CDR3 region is CASAIEGARSGNTIYF. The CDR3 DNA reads TGCGCCAGCGCCATTGAGGGGGCGAGGTCTGGAAACACCATATATTTT.